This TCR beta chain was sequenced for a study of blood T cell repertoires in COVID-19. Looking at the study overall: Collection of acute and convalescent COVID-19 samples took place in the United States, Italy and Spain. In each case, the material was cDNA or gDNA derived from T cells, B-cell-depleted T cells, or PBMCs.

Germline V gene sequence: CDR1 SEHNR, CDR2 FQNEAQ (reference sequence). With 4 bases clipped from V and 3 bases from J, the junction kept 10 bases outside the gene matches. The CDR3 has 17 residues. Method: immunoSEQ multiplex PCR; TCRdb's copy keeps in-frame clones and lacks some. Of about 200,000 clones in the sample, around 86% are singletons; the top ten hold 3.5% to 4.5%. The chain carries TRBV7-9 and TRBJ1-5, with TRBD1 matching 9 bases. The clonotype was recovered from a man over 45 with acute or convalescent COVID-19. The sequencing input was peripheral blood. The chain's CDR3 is CASSSSPGDRDNQPQHF. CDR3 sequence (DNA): TGTGCCAGCAGCTCTAGTCCGGGGGACAGGGACAATCAGCCCCAGCATTTT.